One and the same sample provided the 17 T cell receptor beta chains below, sequenced in a study of T cells in Graves' hyperthyroidism and ophthalmopathy. Amplified TCR beta CDR3 regions derived from RNA transcripts. TCR CDR3 regions were first amplified by RT-PCR with HTBI primers. Each CDR3 protein gets one entry after TCRdb re-called the multiplex PCR reads with MiXCR. Among hundreds of thousands of distinct CDR3 sequences listed, 14% were seen once. Material: blood. The origin of the receptors is a woman in her forties or fifties with Graves' ophthalmopathy.

The chain joins TRBV24-1 to TRBJ2-7; D is ambiguous. CDR1 is KGHDR and CDR2 is SFDVKD in the germline V gene. With 5 bases removed from V and 6 bases from J, the gap between germline ends came to 22 bases. CDR3 length equals 16 residues. The CDR3: CATSVISASGEREQYF. CDR3 sequence (DNA): TGTGCCACCAGTGTAATATCGGCTAGTGGAGAGCGCGAGCAGTACTTC.

This clonotype was counted between two and nine times. The chain links TRBV19 to TRBJ2-3; 8 positions match TRBD2. V shed 5 bases, J shed 0 bases, and the junction held 4 bases outside the gene matches. Germline V gives CDR1 LNHDA, CDR2 SQIVND (reference sequence). The CDR3 consists of 15 residues. The CDR3 nucleotides read TGTGCCAGTAGTGCCCCTAGCGGGAGCACAGATACGCAGTATTTT. Its translation: CASSAPSGSTDTQYF.

This clonotype was observed many times. Here the CDR3 DNA reads TGTGCCAGCTCACCGCCAAGTCAAGAGACCCAGTACTTC. It specifies CASSPPSQETQYF. The rearrangement links TRBV18 to TRBJ2-5, with D hard to call. CDR3 size: 13 residues. The V end lost 3 bases, the J end lost 2 bases, and 7 bases lay between the germline ends. Germline CDR1 and CDR2: KGHSH and LQKENI.

In its sample, this clonotype was seen many times. The chain uses TRBV28 and TRBJ1-1, with a possible D match to TRBD1 (5 bases). Germline-derived CDR1 and CDR2 are MDHEN and SYDVKM. The ends were cut back, 2 bases at V and 1 base at J, with 8 bases in the middle. The CDR3 sequence is 14 residues long. CDR3: CASSLTGENTEAFF. For the CDR3, the DNA is TGTGCCAGCAGTTTAACAGGAGAGAACACTGAAGCTTTCTTT.

This clonotype was recorded many times. The rearrangement joins TRBV11-2 to TRBJ2-1; 8 positions match TRBD2. Germline V gene lookup returns CDR1 SGHAT and CDR2 FQNNGV. This CDR3 comprises 14 residues. The ends lost 4 bases at V and 7 bases at J; junction bases unmatched: 6. The CDR3, as DNA: TGTGCCAGCAGCTCCTTAGCGGGAAGGAATGAGCAGTTCTTC. It codes for CASSSLAGRNEQFF. The full variable domain, completed using reference TRBV11-2 and TRBJ2-1, is EAGVAQSPRYKIIEKRQSVAFWCNPISGHATLYWYQQILGQGPKLLIQFQNNGVVDDSQLPKDRFSAERLKGVDSTLKIQPAKLEDSAVYLCASSSLAGRNEQFFGPGTRLTVL.

There are a few counts of this clonotype. The rearrangement joins TRBV12-3 or TRBV12-4 to TRBJ1-5; no reliable D call. The germline V and J ends were trimmed by 2 bases and 0 bases, with 11 bases remaining between them. The CDR3 sequence is 16 residues long. DNA of the CDR3: TGTGCCAGCAGTTTACTGGTGGCTTATAGCAATCAGCCCCAGCATTTT. Its translation: CASSLLVAYSNQPQHF.

A few counts support this clonotype. This sequence joins TRBV14 and TRBJ1-2; D might be TRBD1 (5 bases). V lost 3 bases, J lost 0 bases, and 14 bases lay in between. Germline CDR1 and CDR2: SGHDN and FVKESK. CDR3 length equals 16 residues. The CDR3 loop reads CASSQTVHPSNYGYTF. CDR3 DNA sequence: TGTGCCAGCAGCCAGACAGTGCACCCGTCTAACTATGGCTACACCTTC.

The genes are TRBV28 and TRBJ1-5, with D unresolved. The CDR3 consists of 13 residues. Trimming took 3 bases from V and 7 from J, leaving 10 bases between them. Germline CDR1 MDHEN, CDR2 SYDVKM. This CDR3 is CASSLMENQPQHF. The CDR3, as DNA: TGTGCCAGCAGTTTGATGGAGAACCAGCCCCAGCATTTT.

This clonotype has a count of ten or more. The rearrangement joins TRBV5-6 to TRBJ1-1, with a tentative D call TRBD1 (5 bases). CDR3 size: 16 residues. V shed 4 bases and J shed 5 bases, with 21 bases lying between them. Germline CDR1 and CDR2: SGHDT and YYEEEE. CDR3: CASSPETRDLRTEAFF. In DNA form, the CDR3 reads TGTGCCAGCAGCCCGGAAACGCGGGACCTAAGGACTGAAGCTTTCTTT.

This clonotype was recorded many times. The CDR3 spells CSASRGAGNYGYTF. CDR3 nucleotide sequence: TGCAGTGCTAGCCGGGGGGCAGGGAACTATGGCTACACCTTC. The rearrangement uses TRBV20-1 and TRBJ1-2, with TRBD1 as a possible D gene (6 bases). CDR3 length: 14 amino acids. Germline V gene data show CDR1 as DFQATT and CDR2 as SNEGSKA (reference sequence). Trimming took 3 bases from V and 2 from J, leaving 13 bases between them.

The rearrangement uses TRBV7-2 and TRBJ2-2; 7 bases align to TRBD2. The length of the CDR3 is 16 residues. From germline, CDR1 is SGHTA and CDR2 FQGNSA. Losses at the gene ends were 5 bases for V and 6 bases for J; bases not matched to a gene: 12. The CDR3 nucleotides are TGTGCCAGCAGCCGGGTGGGCGGGAGAGGGGCCGGGGAGCTGTTTTTT. Its translation is CASSRVGGRGAGELFF. Filled out from reference TRBV7-2 and TRBJ2-2, the complete variable domain reads GAGVSQSPSNKVTEKGKDVELRCDPISGHTALYWYRQSLGQGLEFLIYFQGNSAPDKSGLPSDRFSAERTGGSVSTLTIQRTQQEDSAVYLCASSRVGGRGAGELFFGEGSRLTVL.

The chain combines TRBV19 with TRBJ1-1, with D uncertain. CDR1 and CDR2 from the germline V gene are LNHDA and SQIVND (reference sequence). This CDR3 spans 13 amino acids. The ends were cut back, 9 bases at V and 1 base at J, with 12 bases in the middle. The CDR3 DNA reads as TGTGCCAGCAGATCCAGAGGGAACACTGAAGCTTTCTTT. It codes for CASRSRGNTEAFF.

There are many counts of this clonotype. The rearrangement links TRBV5-1 to TRBJ2-1, with a possible D match to TRBD1 (6 bases). There are 16 residues in the CDR3. CDR1 and CDR2 from the germline V gene are SGHRS and YFSETQ. With 1 base removed from V and 2 bases from J, the gap between germline ends came to 13 bases. CDR3 nucleotides: TGCGCCAGCAGCTTGACCACCGGGACACCCTACAATGAGCAGTTCTTC. This encodes CASSLTTGTPYNEQFF.

This clonotype was observed at least ten times. This chain connects TRBV5-1 to TRBJ2-3, with a possible D match to TRBD2 (6 bases). The CDR3 runs 14 residues. In germline, CDR1 is SGHRS, CDR2 YFSETQ. Trimming cost V 5 bases and J 2 bases, with 12 bases left between them. The CDR3: CASRMAGLTDTQYF. The CDR3 DNA reads as TGCGCCAGCAGAATGGCGGGGCTCACAGATACGCAGTATTTT.

This chain links TRBV2 with TRBJ2-7; 10 bases are shared with TRBD1. Germline CDR1 is SNHLY and CDR2 is FYNNEI. V was pared by 5 bases and J by 1 base, with 8 bases of the junction left unmatched. This CDR3 comprises 16 residues. The CDR3 nucleotides read TGTGCCAGCAGTAAACCTCCGGGACAGGGGTCCTACGAGCAGTACTTC. Amino acids: CASSKPPGQGSYEQYF.

The V call is TRBV6-1, the J call TRBJ2-1, with D possibly being TRBD1 (6 bases). V lost 5 bases, J lost 3 bases, and 11 bases lay in between. This CDR3 spans 14 amino acids. The germline V gene has CDR1 MNHNS and CDR2 SASEGT. The CDR3 nucleotides read TGTGCCAGCAGTAAGGGACAAATCTACAATGAGCAGTTCTTC. Translating it yields CASSKGQIYNEQFF.

This clonotype was detected ten times or more. The chain recombines TRBV28 with TRBJ2-7; the D call may be TRBD1 or TRBD2 (5 bases each). V lost 7 bases to trimming and J lost 1 base, with 23 bases between them. The CDR3 has 17 amino acids. Germline V gives CDR1 MDHEN, CDR2 SYDVKM. CDR3 region: CASTASVRGSPSYEQYF. CDR3 in DNA: TGTGCCAGCACCGCATCCGTCCGGGGCTCCCCTTCCTACGAGCAGTACTTC.